These 8 T cell receptor beta chains came from one sample sequenced in a study of vaccination and CD4 T cells after COVID-19. No antigen is known for these receptors. Stated treatment: approximately 9-day PBMC culture with coronavirus spike peptide pools or control peptides (ViraFEST assay). The assay that was used to sequence DNA from cultured CD4+ T cells was the Oncomine TCR Beta short-read assay. Using its own MiXCR run on the PCR reads, TCRdb lists one record per CDR3 protein. Of more than 20,000 distinct CDR3 sequences in the sample, 60% were seen once. The input for sequencing was CD4+ T cells from blood, cultured in vitro, taken after SARS-CoV-2 vaccination. These receptors all stem from a human donor who received a COVID-19 vaccine.

The chain employs TRBV11-3 and TRBJ2-7, with TRBD2 as a possible D gene (6 bases). Germline CDR1 and CDR2: SGHNT and YENEEA. The CDR3 contains 14 residues. Deletions cut 5 bases from V and 4 bases from J, with 15 bases between. CDR3: CASSPTRGRYEQYF. CDR3 bases: TGTGCCAGCAGCCCGACACGGGGGAGGTACGAGCAGTACTTC. The variable domain in full, with the rest retrieved from reference TRBV11-3 and TRBJ2-7, is EAGVVQSPRYKIIEKKQPVAFWCNPISGHNTLYWYLQNLGQGPELLIRYENEEAVDDSQLPKDRFSAERLKGVDSTLKIQPAELGDSAVYLCASSPTRGRYEQYFGPGTRLTVT.

This chain connects TRBV7-9 to TRBJ2-7; possible D gene TRBD1, 5 bases. The germline CDR1 and CDR2 sequences are SEHNR and FQNEAQ (reference sequence). CDR3 length: 13 residues. Trimming cost V 1 base and J 6 bases, with 10 bases left between them. CDR3 amino acids: CASSLGGGSEQYF. CDR3 nucleotide sequence: TGTGCCAGCAGCTTAGGGGGCGGAAGCGAGCAGTACTTC.

This clonotype has just one count. The rearrangement uses TRBV18 and TRBJ1-5; 8 nucleotides align to TRBD1. CDR1 is KGHSH and CDR2 is LQKENI in the germline V gene. The V segment lost 3 bases and the J segment 7 bases; nucleotides outside the gene matches: 5. The CDR3 is made up of 14 amino acids. The CDR3 loop is CASSPDREGQPQHF. The CDR3 nucleotides are TGTGCCAGCTCACCGGACAGGGAAGGGCAGCCCCAGCATTTT.

This chain joins TRBV6-1 and TRBJ2-5; tentative D call: TRBD2 (5 bases). From germline, CDR1 is MNHNS and CDR2 SASEGT. CDR3 length equals 14 residues. Trimming removed 4 bases from V and 5 bases from J, with 14 bases in between. The CDR3: CASSGAADGETQYF. The CDR3 nucleotides read TGTGCCAGCAGTGGAGCGGCCGATGGGGAGACCCAGTACTTC.

In its sample, this clonotype was seen once. The chain carries TRBV2 and TRBJ2-3; TRBD2 is a possible D gene (6 bases). The germline V gene has CDR1 SNHLY and CDR2 FYNNEI. The CDR3 length is 15 residues. With 10 bases removed from V and 0 bases from J, the gap between germline ends came to 17 bases. The CDR3: CATHTRGISTDTQYF. DNA for the CDR3: TGTGCCACCCATACTCGGGGGATTAGCACAGATACGCAGTATTTT.

This chain joins TRBV10-3 and TRBJ1-6; 9 nucleotides match TRBD1. V dropped 6 bases and J dropped 7; count of bases not matched to a gene: 7. The germline CDR1 and CDR2 sequences are ENHRY and SYGVKD. The CDR3 spans 15 residues. The CDR3 loop reads CAIRLRTGDNSPLHF. Here the CDR3 DNA reads TGTGCCATCAGATTGCGGACAGGGGACAATTCACCCCTCCACTTT.

The V and J genes are TRBV6-1 and TRBJ1-1; 9 bases agree with TRBD1. The CDR3 has 14 amino acids. Germline loops: CDR1 MNHNS, CDR2 SASEGT. The V segment lost 6 bases and the J segment 0 bases; nucleotides outside the gene matches: 2. The CDR3 protein is CASRRQGVNTEAFF. The CDR3 nucleotides are TGTGCCAGCAGGAGACAGGGGGTGAACACTGAAGCTTTCTTT.

The chain combines TRBV10-3 with TRBJ1-4; D may be TRBD1 (5 bases). The germline gives CDR1 ENHRY, CDR2 SYGVKD. The CDR3 covers 14 residues. V gave up 2 bases and J gave up 8 bases, with 12 bases separating them. CDR3 loop: CAISEAGSSEKLFF. The CDR3 DNA sequence: TGTGCCATCAGTGAGGCAGGGAGCAGCGAAAAACTGTTTTTT.